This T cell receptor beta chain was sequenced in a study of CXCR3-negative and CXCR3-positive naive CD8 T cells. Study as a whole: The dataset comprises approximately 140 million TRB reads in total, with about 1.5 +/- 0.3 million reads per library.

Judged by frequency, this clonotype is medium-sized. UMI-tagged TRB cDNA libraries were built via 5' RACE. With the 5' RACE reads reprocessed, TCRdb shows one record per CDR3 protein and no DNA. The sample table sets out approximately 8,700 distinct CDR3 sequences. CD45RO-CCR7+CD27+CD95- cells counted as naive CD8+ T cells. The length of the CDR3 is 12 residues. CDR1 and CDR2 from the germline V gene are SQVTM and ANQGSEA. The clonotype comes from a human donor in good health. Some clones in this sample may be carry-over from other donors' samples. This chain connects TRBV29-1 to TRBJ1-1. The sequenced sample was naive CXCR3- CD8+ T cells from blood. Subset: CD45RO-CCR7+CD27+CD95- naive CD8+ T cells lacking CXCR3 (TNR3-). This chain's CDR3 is CSVETINTEAFF.